The TCR beta chain described here comes from a study of PD-1 blockade in classical Hodgkin lymphoma. Study-wide context: Nivolumab 3 mg/kg was given intravenously every 2 weeks.

Whole-study results and caveats: As was reported, newly diagnosed patients showed lower baseline TCR diversity than healthy donors did. Any patient who commenced nivolumab under 1 year after ASCT was excluded.

Assay used: immunoSEQ multiplex PCR; TCRdb lists only in-frame clones, some missing. The sample consists of some 96,000 clones, more than 90% of them appearing once. Relapse after autologous stem cell transplantation occurred in every patient, and brentuximab vedotin exposure varied. Germline CDR1 is MGHDK and CDR2 is SYGVNS. V shed 2 bases and J shed 8 bases, with 12 bases lying between them. There are 13 residues in the CDR3. With regard to this clone: The target antigen is unknown.

This chain connects TRBV25-1 to TRBJ1-2; the D is unclear. Sequencing was performed on peripheral blood mononuclear cells (PBMCs), taken at baseline. The source of this sequence is a human donor with classical Hodgkin lymphoma. CDR3 nucleotides: TGTGCCAGCAGTGAACCTGGCGGCGGAGGCTACACCTTC. Translating gives CASSEPGGGGYTF.